This TCR beta chain was identified during a study of Ad26.COV2.S vaccination and SARS-CoV-2 variants. For the study at large: Ad26.COV2.S, an intramuscular injection, was given once or twice 56 days apart.

Sequenced by immunoSEQ multiplex PCR; TCRdb stores in-frame clones only, minus some. Of about 350,000 clones in the sample, about 88% were seen once. Treatment: 15 to 20 received Ad26.COV2.S at low or high dose, single or two shots; about five received placebo; per-sample allocation not given. Sampling was done on day 63 after the first vaccine or placebo injection. Germline CDR1 reads MNHEY; CDR2 reads SMNVEV (reference sequence). This CDR3 is 18 amino acids long. The V and J ends lost 5 bases and 2 bases, in that order; junction bases with no gene match: 10. The sequencing here drew on peripheral blood, taken in a trial of Ad26.COV2.S vaccine versus placebo. This chain uses TRBV27 with TRBJ2-2; 11 bases are a match to TRBD2. The sequence derives from a person between 18 and 60 years old who received the Ad26.COV2.S COVID-19 vaccine or a placebo. The CDR3 region is CASSQLLAGGPNTGELFF. The CDR3 coding sequence is TGTGCCAGCAGTCAACTCCTAGCGGGGGGTCCTAACACCGGGGAGCTGTTTTTT.